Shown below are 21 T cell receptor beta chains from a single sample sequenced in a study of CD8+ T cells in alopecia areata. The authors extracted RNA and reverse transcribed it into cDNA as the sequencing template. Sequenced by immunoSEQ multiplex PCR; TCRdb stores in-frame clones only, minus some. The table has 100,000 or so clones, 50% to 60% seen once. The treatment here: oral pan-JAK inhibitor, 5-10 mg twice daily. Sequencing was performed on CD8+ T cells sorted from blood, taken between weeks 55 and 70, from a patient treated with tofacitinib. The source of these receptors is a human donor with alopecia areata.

Here the CDR3 reads CASTPGLAGGTDTQYF. The CDR3 DNA follows: TGTGCCAGCACCCCGGGACTAGCGGGGGGCACAGATACGCAGTATTTT. The chain links TRBV27 to TRBJ2-3; 14 nucleotides match TRBD2. V lost 7 bases and J lost 1; bases outside the gene matches: 4. The CDR3 is made up of 16 amino acids. In germline, CDR1 is MNHEY, CDR2 SMNVEV (reference sequence).

The CDR3 protein is CASSQALAGGVTDTQYF. The CDR3 region has the DNA TGCGCCAGCAGCCAAGCCCTAGCGGGGGGAGTCACAGATACGCAGTATTTT. This rearrangement joins TRBV4-1 to TRBJ2-3, with 11 bases lining up with TRBD2. V lost 1 base to trimming and J lost 2 bases; unmatched junction nucleotides: 5. The length of the CDR3 is 17 residues. The germline CDR1 and CDR2 sequences are MGHRA and YSYEKL.

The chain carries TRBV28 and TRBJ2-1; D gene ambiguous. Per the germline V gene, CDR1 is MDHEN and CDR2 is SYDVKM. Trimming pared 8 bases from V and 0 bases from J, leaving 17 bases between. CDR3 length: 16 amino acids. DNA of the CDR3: TGTGCCAGCGGCCCCCAGACGGCCAGCTCCTACAATGAGCAGTTCTTC. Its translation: CASGPQTASSYNEQFF.

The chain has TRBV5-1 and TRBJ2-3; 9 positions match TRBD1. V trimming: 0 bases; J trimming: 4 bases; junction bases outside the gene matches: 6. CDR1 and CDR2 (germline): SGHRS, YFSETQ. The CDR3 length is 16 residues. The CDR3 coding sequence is TGCGCCAGCAGCTTGGTGGGACAGGGATTCGCAGATACGCAGTATTTT. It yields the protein CASSLVGQGFADTQYF.

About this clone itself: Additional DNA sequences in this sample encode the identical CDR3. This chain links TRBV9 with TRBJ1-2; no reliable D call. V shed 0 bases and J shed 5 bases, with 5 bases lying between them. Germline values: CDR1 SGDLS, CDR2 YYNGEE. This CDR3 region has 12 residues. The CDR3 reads CASSVGGYGYTF. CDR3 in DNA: TGTGCCAGCAGCGTAGGCGGATATGGCTACACCTTC.

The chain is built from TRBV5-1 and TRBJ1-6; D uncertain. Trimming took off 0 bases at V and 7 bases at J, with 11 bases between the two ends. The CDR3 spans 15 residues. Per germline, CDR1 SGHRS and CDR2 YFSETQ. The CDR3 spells CASSLDKGTNSPLHF. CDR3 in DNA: TGCGCCAGCAGCTTGGACAAAGGCACCAATTCACCCCTCCACTTT.

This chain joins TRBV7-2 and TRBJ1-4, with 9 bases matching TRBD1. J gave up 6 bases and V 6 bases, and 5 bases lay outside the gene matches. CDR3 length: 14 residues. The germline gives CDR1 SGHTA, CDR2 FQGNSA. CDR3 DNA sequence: TGTGCCAGCAGTTCGGACAGGGGAGATGAAAAACTGTTTTTT. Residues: CASSSDRGDEKLFF. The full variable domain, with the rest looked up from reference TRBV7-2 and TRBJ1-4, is GAGVSQSPSNKVTEKGKDVELRCDPISGHTALYWYRQSLGQGLEFLIYFQGNSAPDKSGLPSDRFSAERTGGSVSTLTIQRTQQEDSAVYLCASSSDRGDEKLFFGSGTQLSVL.

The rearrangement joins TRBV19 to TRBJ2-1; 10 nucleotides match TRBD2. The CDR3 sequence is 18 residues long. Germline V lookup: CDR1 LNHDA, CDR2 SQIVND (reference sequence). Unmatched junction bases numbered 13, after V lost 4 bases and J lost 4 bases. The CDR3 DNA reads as TGTGCCAGTAGTAGCGGACTAGCGGCCCCGTTGGGATACAATGAGCAGTTCTTC. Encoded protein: CASSSGLAAPLGYNEQFF.

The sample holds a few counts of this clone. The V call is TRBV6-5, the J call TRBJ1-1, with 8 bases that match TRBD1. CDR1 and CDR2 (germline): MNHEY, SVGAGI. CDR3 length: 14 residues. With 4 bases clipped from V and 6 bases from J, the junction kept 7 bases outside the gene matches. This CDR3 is CASSFTDRASEAFF. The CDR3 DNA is TGTGCCAGCAGTTTTACGGACAGGGCTTCTGAAGCTTTCTTT.

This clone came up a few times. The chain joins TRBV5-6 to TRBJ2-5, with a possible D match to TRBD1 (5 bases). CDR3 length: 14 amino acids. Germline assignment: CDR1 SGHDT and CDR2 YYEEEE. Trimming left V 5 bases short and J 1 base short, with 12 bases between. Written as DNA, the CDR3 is TGTGCCAGCAGTTACAGGAGACTCCAAGAGACCCAGTACTTC. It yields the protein CASSYRRLQETQYF.

Here the CDR3 reads CASRDGTDYGYTF. CDR3 bases: TGCGCCAGCAGGGACGGGACAGACTATGGCTACACCTTC. The V gene is TRBV10-2, the J gene TRBJ1-2, with 7 bases that match TRBD1. The length of the CDR3 is 13 residues. Trimming at V came to 6 bases and at J to 3 bases, leaving 4 bases not matched to a gene. Germline loops: CDR1 WSHSY, CDR2 SAAADI.

The CDR3 sequence: CASSPRSGGAYEQYF. The CDR3 nucleotides are TGTGCCAGCAGCCCTCGTTCGGGGGGGGCCTACGAGCAGTACTTC. The chain recombines TRBV14 with TRBJ2-7, with 8 bases matching TRBD2. The CDR3 contains 15 residues. Unmatched junction bases numbered 7, after V lost 4 bases and J lost 2 bases. The germline V gene has CDR1 SGHDN and CDR2 FVKESK.

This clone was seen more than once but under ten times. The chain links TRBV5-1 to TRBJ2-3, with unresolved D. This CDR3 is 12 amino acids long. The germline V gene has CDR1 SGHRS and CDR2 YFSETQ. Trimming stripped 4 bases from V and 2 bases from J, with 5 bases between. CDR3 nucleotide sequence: TGCGCCAGCAGCAGTTCCACAGATACGCAGTATTTT. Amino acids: CASSSSTDTQYF.

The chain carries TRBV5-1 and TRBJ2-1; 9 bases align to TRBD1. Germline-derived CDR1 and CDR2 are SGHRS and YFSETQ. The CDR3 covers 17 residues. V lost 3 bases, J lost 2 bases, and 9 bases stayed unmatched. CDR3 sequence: CASSSPNWTGAYNEQFF. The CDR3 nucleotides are TGCGCCAGCAGCTCGCCTAACTGGACAGGGGCCTACAATGAGCAGTTCTTC.

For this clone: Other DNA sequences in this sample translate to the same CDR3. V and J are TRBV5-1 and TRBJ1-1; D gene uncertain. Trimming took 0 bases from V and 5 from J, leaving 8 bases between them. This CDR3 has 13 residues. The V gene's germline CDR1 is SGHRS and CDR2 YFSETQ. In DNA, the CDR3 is TGCGCCAGCAGCTTGGGTGGTGGGACTGAAGCTTTCTTT. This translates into CASSLGGGTEAFF.

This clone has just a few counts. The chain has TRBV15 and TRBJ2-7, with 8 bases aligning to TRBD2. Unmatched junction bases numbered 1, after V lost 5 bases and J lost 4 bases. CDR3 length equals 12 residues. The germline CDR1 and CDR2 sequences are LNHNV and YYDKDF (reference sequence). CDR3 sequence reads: CATSSGGYEQYF. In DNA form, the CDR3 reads TGTGCCACCAGCTCGGGGGGGTACGAGCAGTACTTC.

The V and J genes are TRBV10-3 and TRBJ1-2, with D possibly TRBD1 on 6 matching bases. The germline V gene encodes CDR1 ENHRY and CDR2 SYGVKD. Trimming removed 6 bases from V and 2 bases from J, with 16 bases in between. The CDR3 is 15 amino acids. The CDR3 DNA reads TGTGCCATCAGCCCTGTCGCAGACAGGAACTATGGCTACACCTTC. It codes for CAISPVADRNYGYTF.

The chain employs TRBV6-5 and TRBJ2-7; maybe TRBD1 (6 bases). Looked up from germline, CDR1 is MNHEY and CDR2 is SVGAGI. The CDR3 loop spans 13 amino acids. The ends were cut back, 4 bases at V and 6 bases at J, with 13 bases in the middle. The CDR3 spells CASSWDIGREQYF. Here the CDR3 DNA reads TGTGCCAGCAGTTGGGACATTGGGCGCGAGCAGTACTTC.

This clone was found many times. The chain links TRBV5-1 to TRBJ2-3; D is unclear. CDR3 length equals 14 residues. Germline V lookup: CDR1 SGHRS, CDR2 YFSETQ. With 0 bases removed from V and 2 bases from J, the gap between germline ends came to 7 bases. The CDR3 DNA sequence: TGCGCCAGCAGCTTGGGTCAGGACACAGATACGCAGTATTTT. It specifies CASSLGQDTDTQYF. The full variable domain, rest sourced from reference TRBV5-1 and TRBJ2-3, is KAGVTQTPRYLIKTRGQQVTLSCSPISGHRSVSWYQQTPGQGLQFLFEYFSETQRNKGNFPGRFSGRQFSNSRSEMNVSTLELGDSALYLCASSLGQDTDTQYFGPGTRLTVL.

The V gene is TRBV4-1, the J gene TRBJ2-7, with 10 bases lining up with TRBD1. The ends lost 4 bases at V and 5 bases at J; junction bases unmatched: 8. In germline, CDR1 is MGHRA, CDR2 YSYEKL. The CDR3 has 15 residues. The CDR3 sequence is CASSPSPGTGDEQYF. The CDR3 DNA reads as TGCGCCAGCAGCCCTAGTCCCGGGACAGGGGACGAGCAGTACTTC.

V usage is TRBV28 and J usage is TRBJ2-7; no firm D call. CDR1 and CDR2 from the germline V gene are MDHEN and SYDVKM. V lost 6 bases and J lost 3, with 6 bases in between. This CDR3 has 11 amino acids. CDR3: CASSLVYEQYF. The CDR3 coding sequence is TGTGCCAGCAGCCTTGTCTACGAGCAGTACTTC.